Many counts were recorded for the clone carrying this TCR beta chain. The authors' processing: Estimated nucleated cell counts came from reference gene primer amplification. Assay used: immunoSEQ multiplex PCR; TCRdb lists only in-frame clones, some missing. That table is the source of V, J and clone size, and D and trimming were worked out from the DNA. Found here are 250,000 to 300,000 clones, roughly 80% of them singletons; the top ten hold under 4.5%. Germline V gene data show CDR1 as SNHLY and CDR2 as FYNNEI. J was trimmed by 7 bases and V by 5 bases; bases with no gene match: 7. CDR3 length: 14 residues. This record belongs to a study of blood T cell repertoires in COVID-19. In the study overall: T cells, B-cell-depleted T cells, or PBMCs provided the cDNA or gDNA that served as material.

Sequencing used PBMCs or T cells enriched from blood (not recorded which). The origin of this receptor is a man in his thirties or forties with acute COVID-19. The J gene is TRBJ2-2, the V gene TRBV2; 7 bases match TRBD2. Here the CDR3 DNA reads TGTGCCAGCAGTACCGGGGGGATAAACGGGGAGCTGTTTTTT. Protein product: CASSTGGINGELFF. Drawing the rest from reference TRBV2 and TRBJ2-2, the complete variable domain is EPEVTQTPSHQVTQMGQEVILRCVPISNHLYFYWYRQILGQKVEFLVSFYNNEISEKSEIFDDQFSVERPDGSNFTLKIRSTKLEDSAMYFCASSTGGINGELFFGEGSRLTVL.